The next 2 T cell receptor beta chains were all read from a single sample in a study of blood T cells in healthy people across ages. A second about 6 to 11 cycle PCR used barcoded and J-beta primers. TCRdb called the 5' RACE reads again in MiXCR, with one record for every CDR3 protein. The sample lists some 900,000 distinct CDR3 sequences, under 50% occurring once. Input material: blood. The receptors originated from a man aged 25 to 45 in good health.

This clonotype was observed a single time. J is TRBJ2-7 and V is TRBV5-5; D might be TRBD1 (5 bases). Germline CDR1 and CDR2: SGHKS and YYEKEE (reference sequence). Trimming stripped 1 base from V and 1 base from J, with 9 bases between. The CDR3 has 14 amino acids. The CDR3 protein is CASSLLGHSYEQYF. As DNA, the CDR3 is TGTGCCAGCAGCTTGCTGGGGCATTCCTACGAGCAGTACTTC. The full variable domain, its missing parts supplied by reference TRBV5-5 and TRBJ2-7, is DAGVTQSPTHLIKTRGQQVTLRCSPISGHKSVSWYQQVLGQGPQFIFQYYEKEERGRGNFPDRFSARQFPNYSSELNVNALLLGDSALYLCASSLLGHSYEQYFGPGTRLTVT.

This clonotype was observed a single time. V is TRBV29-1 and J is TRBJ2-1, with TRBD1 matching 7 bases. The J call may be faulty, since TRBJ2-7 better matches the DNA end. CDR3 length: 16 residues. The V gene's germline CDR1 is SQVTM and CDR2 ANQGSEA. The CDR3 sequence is CSATSGTAVSYNEQYF. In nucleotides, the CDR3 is TGCAGCGCCACCTCCGGGACAGCAGTCTCTTACAATGAGCAGTACTTC.